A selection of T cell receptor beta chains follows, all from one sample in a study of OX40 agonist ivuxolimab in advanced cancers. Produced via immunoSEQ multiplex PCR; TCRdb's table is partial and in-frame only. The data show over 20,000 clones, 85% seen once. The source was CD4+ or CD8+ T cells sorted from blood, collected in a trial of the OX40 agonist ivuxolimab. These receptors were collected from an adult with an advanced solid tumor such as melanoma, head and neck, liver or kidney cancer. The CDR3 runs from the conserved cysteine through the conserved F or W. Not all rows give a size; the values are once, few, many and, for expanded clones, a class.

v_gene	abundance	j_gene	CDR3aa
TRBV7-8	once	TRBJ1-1	CASSLGFDSAGSEAFF
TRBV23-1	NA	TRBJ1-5	CASSQGAQPQHF
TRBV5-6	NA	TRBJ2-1	CASSLVTGGIYNEQFF
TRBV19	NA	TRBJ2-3	CASSIDTSSRFTDTQYF
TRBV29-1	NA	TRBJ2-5	CSFRGKETQYF
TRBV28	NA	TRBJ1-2	CASSSLSPESYGYTF
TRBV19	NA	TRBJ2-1	CASSWGVTYNEQFF
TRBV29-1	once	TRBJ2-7	CSASSSSYEQYF
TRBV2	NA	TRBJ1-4	CASTWDKNIVGKLFF
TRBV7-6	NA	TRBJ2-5	CASSLIYGTATNQYF
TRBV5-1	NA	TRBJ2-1	CASSVLAGSYNEQFF
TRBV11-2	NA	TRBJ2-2	CASSPEQGTGELFF
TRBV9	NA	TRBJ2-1	CASSALAGVTYNEQFF
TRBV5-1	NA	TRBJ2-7	CASSLGAAGPYEQYF
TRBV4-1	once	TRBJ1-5	CASSPVGQGNQPQHF